This T cell receptor (beta chain) was captured by sequencing in a study of molecular identifiers for immune sequencing clone quantification. Study information: Replicates split RNA from approximately 22,000 or 94,000 naive CD8 cells five ways, and the researchers sequenced four portions. Whole-study findings and limits: Clones carrying above 20 RNA copies accounted for over 98% of effector molecules, under 1% in naive cells. Highly expanded clone sizes could be underestimated by identical TCR molecules sharing a barcode.

Germline CDR1 reads MNHEY; CDR2 reads SVGEGT. The CDR3 runs 13 residues. Comments on this clonotype: Its antigen is as yet unknown. This clone may be a read error of a much larger clone one base away.

MiXCR, run by TCRdb on the PCR reads, gives a single entry per CDR3 protein. The sample comprises 100,000 or so distinct CDR3 sequences, under 40% of which are singletons, and roughly 9.7% rests with the top ten. J is TRBJ2-6 and V is TRBV6-2 or TRBV6-3; the D gene could be TRBD1 or TRBD2 (5 bases each). The TCR comes from a human donor in good health. Some libraries in this study had Jurkat cell RNA spiked in. Material: naive CD8+ T cells from blood, with Jurkat cell RNA spiked in. Noted subset: FACS-sorted CD8+CD4-CCR7+CD45RA+ naive T cells. In DNA, the CDR3 is TGTGCCAGCACTGACAGTTACGGGAACGTCCTGTCTTTC. Its translation: CASTDSYGNVLSF.